This T cell receptor beta chain derives from a study of CD8+ T cells in alopecia areata. The overall study: Patients in the treated group were given tofacitinib by mouth, 5 to 10 mg twice a day. General study results and limits: Tofacitinib significantly reduced both scalp clonality and expanded CD8+ clones among the top 100.

Extraction of RNA preceded its reverse transcription into cDNA, which served as the sequencing template. TCRdb's copy holds only in-frame clones and misses some; the assay was immunoSEQ multiplex PCR. This sample has around 100,000 clones, with about three quarters found just once. Concerning this clone itself: Its antigen is unidentified.

Documented treatment: oral pan-JAK inhibitor, 5-10 mg twice daily. Lesional scalp punch biopsies and peripheral blood came from alopecia areata patients. The researchers isolated CD4+ and CD8+ T cells from PBMCs by sorting. Germline lookup yields CDR1 SEHNR and CDR2 FQNEAQ (reference sequence). V shed 10 bases, J shed 0 bases, and the junction held 7 bases outside the gene matches. The CDR3 totals 16 residues. The material sequenced was CD8+ T cells sorted from blood, taken at approximately week 45, from a patient treated with tofacitinib. This TCR derives from a human donor with alopecia areata. This chain connects TRBV7-9 to TRBJ2-2; 11 nucleotides agree with TRBD2. CDR3 loop: CATTLAGGSNTGELFF. CDR3 DNA sequence: TGTGCCACCACCCTAGCGGGGGGCTCGAACACCGGGGAGCTGTTTTTT.